The present TCR beta chain was sequenced within a study of regulatory T cells in long-lasting Graves disease. General observations from the study: Sharing of public clonotypes was greater in persistent patients (about 2,700) than in new patients (roughly 1,000).

CDR3 size: 13 residues. The germline V gene encodes CDR1 MNHEY and CDR2 SMNVEV (reference sequence). V was pared by 3 bases and J by 4 bases, with 10 bases between. Time point of the sample: newly diagnosed GD, antithyroid drugs for less than 3 months. The TCR library used RNA extracted from PBMCs. Building the TCR beta libraries relied on iRepertoire HTBI primers, and CDR3 regions underwent Arm-PCR. TCRdb itself ran the multiplex PCR reads through MiXCR, one entry per CDR3 protein. Among under 700,000 distinct CDR3 sequences, about 16% were seen once, and the ten largest hold 20% to 25%. Concerning this clonotype: No antigen is known for it.

This same sample was also part of a study on T cells in Graves' hyperthyroidism and ophthalmopathy.

The TCR comes from a woman aged 35-60 years with Graves disease. The sequenced sample was peripheral blood mononuclear cells (PBMCs), obtained at new diagnosis, from a patient treated with antithyroid drugs. The rearrangement uses TRBV27 and TRBJ2-7; no clear D. The CDR3 protein is CASSFAVGYEQYF. In DNA form, the CDR3 reads TGTGCCAGCAGTTTTGCGGTGGGGTACGAGCAGTACTTC.